A selection of T cell receptor beta chains follows, all from one sample in a study of shared clonotypes between healthy human individuals. Libraries were prepared by immunoSEQ multiplex PCR; TCRdb keeps only in-frame clonotypes and omits some of them. The profile shows under 750,000 clones, just under 75% of them singletons. The material sequenced was memory CD4+ T cells sorted from blood. The receptors shown here come from a woman aged 30 to 39 in good health. Each CDR3 is given with its conserved first and last residue. The D gene is left open where the match is weak. Clone size appears in some rows only: once, few, many, or a class for an expanded clone.

J | V | D | size | CDR3 | DNA
TRBJ2-7 | TRBV7-8 | TRBD1 | . | CASSLGRYGQGAGEQYF | TGTGCCAGCAGCCTTGGACGTTACGGACAGGGGGCTGGCGAGCAGTACTTC
TRBJ2-7 | TRBV19 | TRBD2 | few | CASSLFYGTSGTYEQYF | TGTGCCAGTAGCCTTTTCTACGGGACTAGCGGGACCTACGAGCAGTACTTC
TRBJ1-2 | TRBV5-4 | . | . | CASSLNTGISNYGYTF | TGTGCCAGCAGCTTAAATACAGGGATATCTAACTATGGCTACACCTTC
TRBJ2-1 | TRBV19 | . | . | CASSIPQQPGEQFF | TGTGCCAGTAGTATTCCCCAGCAGCCTGGTGAGCAGTTCTTC
TRBJ2-1 | TRBV2 | TRBD2 | few | CASSERTSLAVF | TGTGCCAGCAGTGAACGGACTAGTCTTGCCGTCTTC
TRBJ2-3 | TRBV7-2 | . | once | CASSLRGLAESTDTQYF | TGTGCCAGCAGCCTTAGGGGGCTAGCGGAAAGCACAGATACGCAGTATTTT
TRBJ2-5 | TRBV19 | TRBD1 | . | CASSRPGQGRETQYF | TGTGCCAGTAGTAGACCGGGACAGGGGCGAGAGACCCAGTACTTC
TRBJ2-7 | TRBV2 | . | . | CASRSRISYEQYF | TGTGCCAGCAGATCCAGAATTTCCTACGAGCAGTACTTC
TRBJ1-3 | TRBV2 | . | . | CASSESSGNTIYF | TGTGCCAGCAGTGAGTCTTCCGGAAACACCATATATTTT
TRBJ2-7 | TRBV7-2 | . | . | CASSLNADSYEQYF | TGTGCCAGCAGCTTAAATGCCGACTCCTACGAGCAGTACTTC
TRBJ1-4 | TRBV14 | TRBD1 | . | CASSLRRDSSGALNEKLFF | TGTGCCAGCAGCCTCCGACGGGACAGCTCAGGAGCCCTCAATGAAAAACTGTTTTTT
TRBJ2-2 | TRBV2 | . | . | CASTSRNTGELFF | TGTGCCAGCACCTCCAGGAACACCGGGGAGCTGTTTTTT
TRBJ2-7 | TRBV30 | . | . | CAWSSGPFYEQYF | TGTGCCTGGAGCAGTGGACCTTTCTACGAGCAGTACTTC
TRBJ1-6 | TRBV7-9 | . | . | CASSFTGNSPLHF | TGTGCCAGCAGCTTTACAGGGAATTCACCCCTCCACTTT
TRBJ1-2 | TRBV9 | . | . | CASSDHRVSVGYGYTF | TGTGCCAGCAGCGACCACAGGGTGTCGGTCGGCTATGGCTACACCTTC
TRBJ1-2 | TRBV19 | . | . | CASTERNPVYGYTF | TGTGCCAGTACTGAGCGCAACCCGGTCTATGGCTACACCTTC
TRBJ2-2 | TRBV11-3 | . | . | CASSLREIGELFF | TGTGCCAGCAGCCTCAGGGAGATCGGGGAGCTGTTTTTT
TRBJ2-3 | TRBV18 | . | . | CASSPPRNGGAQDTQYF | TGTGCCAGCTCACCACCCCGTAATGGGGGCGCACAGGATACGCAGTATTTT
TRBJ1-1 | TRBV7-3 | TRBD1 | . | CASSYQGDTEAFF | TGTGCCAGCAGCTATCAGGGGGATACTGAAGCTTTCTTT
TRBJ2-5 | TRBV28 | . | . | CASSFFRAGGRETQYF | TGTGCCAGCAGTTTCTTCCGGGCCGGTGGCCGGGAGACCCAGTACTTC
TRBJ2-2 | TRBV4-1 | TRBD1 | . | CASSPGQGGLSGELFF | TGCGCCAGCAGCCCGGGACAGGGTGGGCTTTCCGGGGAGCTGTTTTTT
TRBJ2-2 | TRBV19 | TRBD2 | . | CASMGVAGVSGELFF | TGTGCCAGTATGGGGGTAGCGGGAGTCAGCGGGGAGCTGTTTTTT
TRBJ2-7 | TRBV10-3 | . | few | CAISAPPTYEQYF | TGTGCCATCAGTGCTCCCCCAACCTACGAGCAGTACTTC
TRBJ1-4 | TRBV11-2 | . | few | CASNQGQGYEKLFF | TGTGCCAGCAACCAGGGGCAGGGGTACGAAAAACTGTTTTTT
TRBJ2-1 | TRBV29-1 | . | once | CSTTSGNEQFF | TGCAGCACCACCTCCGGCAATGAGCAGTTCTTC
TRBJ2-7 | TRBV30 | . | few | CAWSVLRGARAYEQYF | TGTGCCTGGAGTGTACTTCGCGGGGCTCGGGCCTACGAGCAGTACTTC
TRBJ2-2 | TRBV5-8 | . | . | CARSETTGELFF | TGTGCCAGAAGCGAGACCACCGGGGAGCTGTTTTTT
TRBJ2-6 | TRBV2 | . | . | CASKGGWYDGANVLTF | TGTGCCAGCAAAGGAGGGTGGTATGATGGGGCCAACGTCCTGACTTTC
TRBJ2-7 | TRBV7-6 | TRBD1 | . | CASSSRPGQGASYEQYF | TGTGCCAGCAGCTCTCGTCCGGGACAGGGGGCGAGCTACGAGCAGTACTTC
TRBJ2-7 | TRBV30 | . | once | CAWGTAKQYF | TGTGCCTGGGGTACCGCTAAGCAGTACTTC
TRBJ2-7 | TRBV18 | . | . | CASSPGARTDYEQYF | TGTGCCAGCTCCCCTGGTGCTCGGACAGACTACGAGCAGTACTTC
TRBJ2-7 | TRBV5-8 | TRBD1 | . | CASSSRQGSYEQYF | TGTGCCAGCAGCTCCCGACAGGGATCCTACGAGCAGTACTTC
TRBJ2-2 | TRBV7-3 | . | . | CASPTPEEELFF | TGTGCCAGCCCTACTCCGGAAGAGGAGCTGTTTTTT
TRBJ2-7 | TRBV5-1 | TRBD1 | . | CASRVGQRRDEQYF | TGCGCCAGCAGGGTGGGACAGCGTCGGGACGAGCAGTACTTC
TRBJ2-7 | TRBV6-6 | . | . | CASSRAGRQDYEQYF | TGTGCCAGCAGCCGCGCGGGACGACAGGACTACGAGCAGTACTTC
TRBJ2-4 | TRBV27 | TRBD1 | . | CASSPDRVVGQYF | TGTGCCAGCAGCCCGGACAGGGTAGTGGGTCAGTACTTC
TRBJ2-1 | TRBV9 | . | . | CASSVEDDVNEQFF | TGTGCCAGCAGCGTAGAAGATGACGTAAATGAGCAGTTCTTC
TRBJ1-5 | TRBV6-6 | TRBD1 | . | CASSFDRGNQPQHF | TGTGCCAGCAGCTTTGACAGGGGCAATCAGCCCCAGCATTTT
TRBJ2-7 | TRBV9 | TRBD2 | . | CASSVALAEYYEQYF | TGTGCCAGCAGCGTAGCGCTAGCGGAATACTACGAGCAGTACTTC
TRBJ2-5 | TRBV18 | TRBD1 | . | CASSPRTGGGETQYF | TGTGCCAGCTCACCCCGGACAGGGGGCGGGGAGACCCAGTACTTC
TRBJ2-7 | TRBV11-1 | . | . | CASSLGGTVNSYEQYF | TGTGCCAGCAGCTTAGGGGGGACGGTTAACTCCTACGAGCAGTACTTC
TRBJ2-3 | TRBV10-1 | TRBD2 | many | CASSESSGRATDTQYF | TGCGCCAGCAGTGAGAGTAGCGGGAGGGCCACAGATACGCAGTATTTT
TRBJ1-3 | TRBV4-1 | . | . | CASSQLGGPSGNTIYF | TGCGCCAGCAGCCAATTGGGCGGACCCTCTGGAAACACCATATATTTT
TRBJ1-5 | TRBV30 | . | . | CAWSRDSNQPQHF | TGTGCCTGGAGTCGTGATAGCAATCAGCCCCAGCATTTT
TRBJ2-2 | TRBV27 | . | . | CASGRSKTGELFF | TGTGCCAGCGGGAGATCGAAAACCGGGGAGCTGTTTTTT
TRBJ1-1 | TRBV5-1 | TRBD1 | . | CASSPAYRGRVNTEAFF | TGCGCCAGCAGCCCAGCCTACAGGGGGCGGGTGAACACTGAAGCTTTCTTT
TRBJ2-7 | TRBV7-9 | TRBD2 | . | CASSPRGGRRDQYF | TGTGCCAGCAGCCCACGGGGGGGGCGTCGAGACCAGTACTTC
TRBJ2-2 | TRBV6-6 | TRBD1 | . | CASSTTGAETGELFF | TGTGCCAGCAGCACAACAGGGGCCGAGACCGGGGAGCTGTTTTTT
TRBJ2-7 | TRBV5-4 | . | once | CASSPGGFSSYEQYF | TGTGCCAGCAGCCCGGGGGGCTTCAGCTCCTACGAGCAGTACTTC
TRBJ2-7 | TRBV5-1 | TRBD1 | . | CASSPGQGKYEQYF | TGCGCCAGCAGCCCGGGACAGGGGAAATACGAGCAGTACTTC
TRBJ2-7 | TRBV29-1 | . | few | CSVKPATGPYEQYF | TGCAGCGTTAAGCCGGCCACAGGGCCCTACGAGCAGTACTTC
TRBJ2-5 | TRBV5-1 | . | . | CASSLAVVWGVQETQYF | TGCGCCAGCAGCTTGGCGGTGGTTTGGGGGGTTCAAGAGACCCAGTACTTC